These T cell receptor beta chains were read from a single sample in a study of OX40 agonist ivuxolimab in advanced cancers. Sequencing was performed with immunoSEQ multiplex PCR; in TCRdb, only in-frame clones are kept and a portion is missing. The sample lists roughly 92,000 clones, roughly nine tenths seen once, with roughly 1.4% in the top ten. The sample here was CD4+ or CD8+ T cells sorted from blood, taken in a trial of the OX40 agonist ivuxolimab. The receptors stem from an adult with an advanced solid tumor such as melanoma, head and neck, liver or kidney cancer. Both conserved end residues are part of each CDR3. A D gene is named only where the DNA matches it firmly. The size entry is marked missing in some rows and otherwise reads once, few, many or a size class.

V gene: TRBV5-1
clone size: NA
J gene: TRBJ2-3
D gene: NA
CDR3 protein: CASSLDGASTDTQYF
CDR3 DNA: TGCGCCAGCAGCTTGGATGGTGCTAGCACAGATACGCAGTATTTT

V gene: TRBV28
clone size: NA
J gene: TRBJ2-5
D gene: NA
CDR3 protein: CASSLGLTGAWETQYF
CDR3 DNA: TGTGCCAGCAGTTTGGGATTAACGGGAGCCTGGGAGACCCAGTACTTC

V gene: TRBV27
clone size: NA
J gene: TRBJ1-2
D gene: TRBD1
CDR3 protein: CASSRGGQEYGYTF
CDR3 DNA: TGTGCCAGCAGTCGAGGGGGACAGGAGTATGGCTACACCTTC

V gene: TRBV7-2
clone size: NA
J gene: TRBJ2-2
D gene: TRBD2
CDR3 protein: CASSSGLAGTGELFF
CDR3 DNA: TGTGCCAGCAGCTCTGGACTAGCGGGGACCGGGGAGCTGTTTTTT

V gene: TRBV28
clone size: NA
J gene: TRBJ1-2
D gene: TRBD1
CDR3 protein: CASSTGGNYGYTF
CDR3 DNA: TGTGCCAGCAGTACAGGGGGTAACTATGGCTACACCTTC

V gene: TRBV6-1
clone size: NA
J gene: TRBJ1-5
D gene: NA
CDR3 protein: CASSEDRALSNQPQHF
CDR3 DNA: TGTGCCAGCAGTGAAGACAGGGCTCTTAGCAATCAGCCCCAGCATTTT

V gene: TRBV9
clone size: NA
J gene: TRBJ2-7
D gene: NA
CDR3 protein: CASSQGALTGSYEQYF
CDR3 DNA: TGTGCCAGCAGCCAAGGGGCGCTAACGGGGTCCTACGAGCAGTACTTC

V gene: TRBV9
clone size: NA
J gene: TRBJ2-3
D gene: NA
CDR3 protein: CASSPVIGDTQYF
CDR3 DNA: TGTGCCAGCAGTCCCGTCATAGGAGATACGCAGTATTTT

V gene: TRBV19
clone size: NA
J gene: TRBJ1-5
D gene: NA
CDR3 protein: CASSITGRWSNQPQHF
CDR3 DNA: TGTGCCAGTAGTATAACGGGGCGGTGGAGCAATCAGCCCCAGCATTTT

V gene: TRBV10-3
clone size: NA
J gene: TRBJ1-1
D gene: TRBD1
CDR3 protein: CAISGDRGQGAFF
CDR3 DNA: TGTGCCATCAGTGGGGACAGGGGGCAGGGAGCTTTCTTT

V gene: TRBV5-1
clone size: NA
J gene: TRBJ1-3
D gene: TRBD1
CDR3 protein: CASSSDRGNTIYF
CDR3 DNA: TGCGCCAGCAGCTCGGACAGGGGAAACACCATATATTTT

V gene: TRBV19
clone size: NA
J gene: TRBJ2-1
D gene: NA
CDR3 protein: CASIPPGADAQFF
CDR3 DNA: TGTGCCAGTATCCCACCCGGGGCAGATGCTCAGTTCTTC

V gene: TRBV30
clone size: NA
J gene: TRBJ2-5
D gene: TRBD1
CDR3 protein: CAWSVLRPGQTQYF
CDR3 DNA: TGTGCCTGGAGTGTACTCCGCCCGGGACAGACACAGTACTTC

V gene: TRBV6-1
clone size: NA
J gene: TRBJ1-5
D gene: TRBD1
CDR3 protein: CASSEVGQGDQPQHF
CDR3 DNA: TGTGCCAGCAGTGAAGTAGGACAGGGGGATCAGCCCCAGCATTTT

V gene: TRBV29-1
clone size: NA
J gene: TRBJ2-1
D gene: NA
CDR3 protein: CSVEDSPTNEQFF
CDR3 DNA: TGCAGCGTTGAGGACTCCCCGACGAATGAGCAGTTCTTC

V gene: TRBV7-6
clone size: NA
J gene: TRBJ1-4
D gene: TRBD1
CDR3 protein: CASSLTGGNEKLFF
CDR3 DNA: TGTGCCAGCAGCTTGACAGGGGGGAATGAAAAACTGTTTTTT

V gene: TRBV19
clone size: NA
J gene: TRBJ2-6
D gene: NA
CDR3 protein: CASSPRHAGANVLTF
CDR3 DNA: TGTGCCAGTAGTCCTCGACACGCGGGGGCCAACGTCCTGACTTTC

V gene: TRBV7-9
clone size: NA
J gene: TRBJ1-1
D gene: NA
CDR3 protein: CASSFSGANTEAFF
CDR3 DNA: TGTGCCAGCAGCTTTTCAGGGGCGAACACTGAAGCTTTCTTT

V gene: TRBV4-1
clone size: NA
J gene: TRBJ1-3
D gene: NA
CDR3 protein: CASSQSPPGQPGNTIYF
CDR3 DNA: TGCGCCAGCAGCCAAAGCCCTCCGGGTCAACCTGGAAACACCATATATTTT

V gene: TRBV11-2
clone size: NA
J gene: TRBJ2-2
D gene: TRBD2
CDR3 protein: CASPRGLAGVRGELFF
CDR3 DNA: TGTGCCAGCCCCAGAGGACTAGCGGGAGTCCGTGGGGAGCTGTTTTTT

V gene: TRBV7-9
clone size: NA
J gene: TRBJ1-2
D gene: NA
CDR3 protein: CTPWAGNYGYTF
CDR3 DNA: TGTACTCCTTGGGCAGGAAACTATGGCTACACCTTC

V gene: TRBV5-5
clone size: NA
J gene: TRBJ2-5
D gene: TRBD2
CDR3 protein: CASSLGLAERTETQYF
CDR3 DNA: TGTGCCAGCAGCTTGGGACTAGCAGAGAGAACGGAGACCCAGTACTTC

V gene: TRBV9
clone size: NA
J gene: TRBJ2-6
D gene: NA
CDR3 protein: CASSVGFLPGANVLTF
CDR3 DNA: TGTGCCAGCAGCGTAGGGTTCTTACCTGGGGCCAACGTCCTGACTTTC

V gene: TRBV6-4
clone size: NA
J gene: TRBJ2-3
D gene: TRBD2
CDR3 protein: CASSAETSGRADTQYF
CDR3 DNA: TGTGCCAGCAGTGCCGAGACTAGCGGGAGAGCAGATACGCAGTATTTT

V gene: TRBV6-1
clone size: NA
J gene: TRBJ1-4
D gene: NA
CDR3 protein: CASSEQPVTTNEKLFF
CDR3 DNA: TGTGCCAGCAGTGAACAGCCGGTTACAACTAATGAAAAACTGTTTTTT

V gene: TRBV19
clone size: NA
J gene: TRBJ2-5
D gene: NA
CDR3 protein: CASAGKWRETQYF
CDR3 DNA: TGTGCCAGTGCGGGAAAATGGAGAGAGACCCAGTACTTC

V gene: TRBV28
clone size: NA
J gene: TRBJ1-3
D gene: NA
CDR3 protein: CASSLPGNTIYF
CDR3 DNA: TGTGCCAGCAGTCTCCCTGGAAACACCATATATTTT

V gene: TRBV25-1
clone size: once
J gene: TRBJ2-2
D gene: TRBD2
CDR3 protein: CASSRVAGENTGELFF
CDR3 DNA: TGTGCCAGCAGTAGGGTAGCGGGAGAAAACACCGGGGAGCTGTTTTTT

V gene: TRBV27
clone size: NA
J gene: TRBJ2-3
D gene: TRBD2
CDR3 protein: CASRLGLAGHTDTQYF
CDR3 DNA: TGTGCCAGCAGACTCGGTTTAGCGGGACACACAGATACGCAGTATTTT

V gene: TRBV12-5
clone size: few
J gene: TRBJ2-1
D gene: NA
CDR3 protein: CASGLVNNYPAPNEQFF
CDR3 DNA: TGTGCTAGTGGTTTGGTAAATAACTACCCCGCCCCCAATGAGCAGTTCTTC

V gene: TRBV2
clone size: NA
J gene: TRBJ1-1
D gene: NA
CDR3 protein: CASSGEVNTEAFF
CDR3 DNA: TGTGCCAGCAGTGGGGAAGTGAACACTGAAGCTTTCTTT

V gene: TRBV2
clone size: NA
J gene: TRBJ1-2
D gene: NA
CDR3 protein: CASSVQGEGGYTF
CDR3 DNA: TGTGCCAGCAGTGTTCAGGGAGAAGGGGGCTACACCTTC

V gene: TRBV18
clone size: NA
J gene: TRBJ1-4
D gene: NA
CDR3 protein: CASSRAGTVDEKLFF
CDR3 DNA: TGTGCCAGCTCACGGGCCGGGACGGTCGATGAAAAACTGTTTTTT

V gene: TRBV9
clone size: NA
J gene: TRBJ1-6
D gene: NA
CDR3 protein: CASSVESIDSPLHF
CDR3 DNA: TGTGCCAGCAGCGTAGAGAGTATCGATTCACCCCTCCACTTT

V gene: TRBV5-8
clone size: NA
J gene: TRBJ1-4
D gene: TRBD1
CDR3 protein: CASSSGQGTNEKLFF
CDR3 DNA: TGTGCCAGCAGCTCCGGACAGGGAACTAATGAAAAACTGTTTTTT

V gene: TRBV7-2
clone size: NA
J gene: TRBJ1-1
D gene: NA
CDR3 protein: CASRQEPETEAFF
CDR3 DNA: TGTGCCAGTAGACAGGAGCCGGAGACTGAAGCTTTCTTT

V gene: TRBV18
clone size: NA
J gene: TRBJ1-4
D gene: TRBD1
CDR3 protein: CASSRDSSTNEKLFF
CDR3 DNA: TGTGCCAGCTCAAGGGACAGTTCAACTAATGAAAAACTGTTTTTT

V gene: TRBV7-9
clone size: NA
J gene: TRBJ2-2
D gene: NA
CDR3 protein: CASSLTVLTGELFF
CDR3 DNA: TGTGCCAGCAGCTTAACAGTCCTCACCGGGGAGCTGTTTTTT

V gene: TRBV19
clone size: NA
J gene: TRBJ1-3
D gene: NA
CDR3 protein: CASGVGASGNTIYF
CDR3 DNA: TGTGCCAGTGGGGTCGGCGCCTCTGGAAACACCATATATTTT

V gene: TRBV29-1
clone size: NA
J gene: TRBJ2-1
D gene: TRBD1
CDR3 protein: CSVEDRVHYNEQFF
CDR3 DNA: TGCAGCGTCGAAGACAGGGTCCACTACAATGAGCAGTTCTTC

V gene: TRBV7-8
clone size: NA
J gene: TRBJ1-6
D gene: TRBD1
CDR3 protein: CASSFQVPTGGFSPLHF
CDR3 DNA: TGTGCCAGCAGCTTCCAAGTACCGACAGGGGGCTTTTCACCCCTCCACTTT

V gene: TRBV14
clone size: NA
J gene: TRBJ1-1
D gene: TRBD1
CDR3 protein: CASSLYQGAAEAFF
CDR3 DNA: TGTGCCAGCAGCCTATACCAGGGGGCCGCTGAAGCTTTCTTT

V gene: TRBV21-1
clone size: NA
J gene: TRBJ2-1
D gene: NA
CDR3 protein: CASSTIPSSGHYNEQFF
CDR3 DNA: TGTGCCAGCAGCACAATTCCCTCCTCAGGCCACTACAATGAGCAGTTCTTC